The following is a T cell receptor (beta chain) sequence with its context. Its antigen is still unknown. These data are taken from a study of cytomegalovirus exposure and HLA in healthy donors. The CDR3 has 13 amino acids. V was pared by 5 bases and J by 7 bases, with 14 bases between. Germline CDR1 reads SEHNR; CDR2 reads FQNEAQ (reference sequence). The PCR was carried out with 60 Vbeta primers and 13 Jbeta primers. TCRdb's table, derived via immunoSEQ multiplex PCR, lists solely in-frame clones and lacks some. The data show about 120,000 clones, with around 66% seen just once and more than 6.5% held by the top ten. Regarding the study as a whole: A later analysis linked a missense DCLRE1C variant to TCR beta V- and J-gene trimming.

The chain links TRBV7-9 to TRBJ1-1; D may be TRBD1 (5 bases). The TCR comes from a woman between 40 and 50 years old in good health and CMV-seropositive. Material for sequencing was PBMCs. CDR3 in DNA: TGTGCCAGCAGCCCAGGAAGGGGCAGTGAAGCTTTCTTT. Translation: CASSPGRGSEAFF.